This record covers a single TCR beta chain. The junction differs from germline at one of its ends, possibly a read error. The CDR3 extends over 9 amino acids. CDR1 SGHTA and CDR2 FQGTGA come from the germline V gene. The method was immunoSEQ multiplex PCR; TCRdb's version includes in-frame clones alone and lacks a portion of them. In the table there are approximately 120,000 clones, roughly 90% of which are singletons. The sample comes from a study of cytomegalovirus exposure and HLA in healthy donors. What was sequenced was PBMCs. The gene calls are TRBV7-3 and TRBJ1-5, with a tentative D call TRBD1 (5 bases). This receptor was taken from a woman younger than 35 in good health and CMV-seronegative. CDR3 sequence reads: CASRLRGVF. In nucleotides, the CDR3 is TGTGCCAGCAGGCTCCGGGGGGTTTTT.